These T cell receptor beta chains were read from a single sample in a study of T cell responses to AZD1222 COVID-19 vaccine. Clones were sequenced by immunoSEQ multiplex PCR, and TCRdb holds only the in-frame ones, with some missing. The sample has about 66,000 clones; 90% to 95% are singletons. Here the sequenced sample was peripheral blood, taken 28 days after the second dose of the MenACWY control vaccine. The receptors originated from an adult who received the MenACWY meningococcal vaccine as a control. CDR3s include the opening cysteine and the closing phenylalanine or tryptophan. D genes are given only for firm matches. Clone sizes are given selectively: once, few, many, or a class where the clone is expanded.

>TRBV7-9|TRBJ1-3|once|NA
TGTGCCAGCAGCTTAAGTTTGTCGGCTGTAGGGGGTAACACCATATATTTT
CASSLSLSAVGGNTIYF
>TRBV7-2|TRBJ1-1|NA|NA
TGTGCCAGCAGCAGGGAAACAGGGTTAAGTGCTTTCTTT
CASSRETGLSAFF
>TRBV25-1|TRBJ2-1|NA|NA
TGTGCCAGCAGTATCCGGGACCACTCCTACAATGAGCAGTTCTTC
CASSIRDHSYNEQFF
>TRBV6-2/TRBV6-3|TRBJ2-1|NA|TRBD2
TGTGCCAGCAGTGGGAGCGGGAAGGGGGAGCAGTTCTTC
CASSGSGKGEQFF
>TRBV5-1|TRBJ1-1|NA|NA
TGCGCCAGCAGCTTGGAAAGGGGACGACGGACGAACACTGAAGCTTTCTTT
CASSLERGRRTNTEAFF
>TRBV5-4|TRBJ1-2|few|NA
TGTGCCAGCAGCTTGGCCGGGCAGGGAACGGATGGCTACACCTTC
CASSLAGQGTDGYTF
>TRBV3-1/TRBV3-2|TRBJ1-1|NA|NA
TGTGCCAGCAGCCAAGGGATAGGTCCAAACACTGAAGCTTTCTTT
CASSQGIGPNTEAFF
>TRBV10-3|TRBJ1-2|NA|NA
TGTGCCATCAGCGGACAGAACTATGGCTACACCTTC
CAISGQNYGYTF
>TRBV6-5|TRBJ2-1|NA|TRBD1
TGTGCCAGCAGGGGACAGGGGCCCTCCTACAATGAGCAGTTCTTC
CASRGQGPSYNEQFF
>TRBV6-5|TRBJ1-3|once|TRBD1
TGTGCCAGCAGTTCCCAGGGGGACACCATATATTTT
CASSSQGDTIYF
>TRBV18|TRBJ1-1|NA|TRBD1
TGTGCCAGCTCACACCGGACAGGGGGCTCTAACACTGAAGCTTTCTTT
CASSHRTGGSNTEAFF
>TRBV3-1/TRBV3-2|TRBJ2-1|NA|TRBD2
TGTGCCAGCAGCCCGTTAAGCGGGAGCTACAATGAGCAGTTCTTC
CASSPLSGSYNEQFF
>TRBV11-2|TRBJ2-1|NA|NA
TGTGCCAGCAGCCAGTCTGACAATGAGCAGTTCTTC
CASSQSDNEQFF
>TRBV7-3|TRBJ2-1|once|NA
TGTGCCAGCAGCTTAGCCCCCAGGGTTGGCTCCTACAATGAGCAGTTCTTC
CASSLAPRVGSYNEQFF
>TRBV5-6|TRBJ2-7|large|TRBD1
TGTGCCAGCAGCTTGTGGACAGGGGAGGAGCAGTACTTC
CASSLWTGEEQYF
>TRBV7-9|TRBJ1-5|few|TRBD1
TGTGCCAGCAGCCTGACTCAGACAGGGATCAATCAGCCCCAGCATTTT
CASSLTQTGINQPQHF
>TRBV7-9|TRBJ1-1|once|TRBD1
TGTGCCAGCAGCTCGGGGACAGCCGAAGCTTTCTTT
CASSSGTAEAFF
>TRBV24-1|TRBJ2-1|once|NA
TGTGCCACCAGTGACACCGAATACAATGAGCAGTTCTTC
CATSDTEYNEQFF
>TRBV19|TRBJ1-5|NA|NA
TGTGCCAGCGACAAGGGAGGGGAGCATCAGCCCCAGCATTTT
CASDKGGEHQPQHF
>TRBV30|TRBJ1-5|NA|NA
TGTGCCTGGAGCGGGGGGGACAATCAGCCCCAGCATTTT
CAWSGGDNQPQHF
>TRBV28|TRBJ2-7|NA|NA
TGTGCCAGCGCGCCTAGCAGCTACGAGCAGTACTTC
CASAPSSYEQYF
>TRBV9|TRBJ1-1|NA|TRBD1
TGTGCCAGCAGTCGAAGGACAGGGGATAACACTGAAGCTTTCTTT
CASSRRTGDNTEAFF
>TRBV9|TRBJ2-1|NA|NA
TGTGCCAGCAGCGTAGTGGGTTACAATGAGCAGTTCTTC
CASSVVGYNEQFF
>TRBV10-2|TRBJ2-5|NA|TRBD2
TGCGCCAGCAGGAAAGCGGGGACTAGCGGGACTGAGACCCAGTACTTC
CASRKAGTSGTETQYF
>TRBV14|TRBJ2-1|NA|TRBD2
TGTGCCAGCAGCCATTTGCCTAGCGGGAGGGGTTACAATGAGCAGTTCTTC
CASSHLPSGRGYNEQFF
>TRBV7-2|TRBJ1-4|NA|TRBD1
TGTGCCAGCAGCCATACAGGGAGGGGGCTTCGAGAAAAACTGTTTTTT
CASSHTGRGLREKLFF
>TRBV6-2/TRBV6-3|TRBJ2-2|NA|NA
TGTGCCAGCAGTGACCTTCTAGCCGATACGAACACCGGGGAGCTGTTTTTT
CASSDLLADTNTGELFF
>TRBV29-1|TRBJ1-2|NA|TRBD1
TGCAGCGTTAACGACAGGGTCGAGTATGGCTACACCTTC
CSVNDRVEYGYTF
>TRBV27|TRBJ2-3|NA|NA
TGTGCCAGTCAGTGGACGGCAGGGCTCGCAGATACGCAGTATTTT
CASQWTAGLADTQYF
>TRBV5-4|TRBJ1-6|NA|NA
TGTGCCAGCAGCTTGGTACAAAGTAATTCACCCCTCCACTTT
CASSLVQSNSPLHF
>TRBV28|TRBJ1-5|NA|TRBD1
TGTGCCAGCACCTACGACAGGGGGCTTCAGCCCCAGCATTTT
CASTYDRGLQPQHF
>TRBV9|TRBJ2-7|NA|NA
TGTGCCAGCAGCGTCCAAGGGACAAGCGGCGAGCAGTACTTC
CASSVQGTSGEQYF
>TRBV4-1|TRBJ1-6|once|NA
TGCGCCAGCAGCCAGACGGACGGGGTTAATTCACCCCTCCACTTT
CASSQTDGVNSPLHF
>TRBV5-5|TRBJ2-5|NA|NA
TGTGCCAGCAGCTTCCGGGCCCCCGGAGGGGAGACCCAGTACTTC
CASSFRAPGGETQYF
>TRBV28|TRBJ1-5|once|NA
TGTGCCAGCAGTTCTTACAGCAATCAGCCCCAGCATTTT
CASSSYSNQPQHF
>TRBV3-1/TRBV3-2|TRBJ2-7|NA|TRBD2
TGTGCCAGCAGCCTAAGCGGGGTCCTAGACGAGCAGTACTTC
CASSLSGVLDEQYF
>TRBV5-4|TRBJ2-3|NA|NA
TGTGCCAGCAGCGGGGGGACAGCACGGGTAGATACGCAGTATTTT
CASSGGTARVDTQYF
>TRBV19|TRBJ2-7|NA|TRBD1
TGTGCCAGTAGGGGGACAGGAGACTACGAGCAGTACTTC
CASRGTGDYEQYF
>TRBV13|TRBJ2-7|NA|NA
TGTGCCAGCAGCCCTGAGGCGTCTACGAGGCAGTACTTC
CASSPEASTRQYF
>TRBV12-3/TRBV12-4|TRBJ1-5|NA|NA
TGTGCCAGCAGTGGGGGGGCCGGGCAGCCCCAGCATTTT
CASSGGAGQPQHF
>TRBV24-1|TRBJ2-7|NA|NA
TGTGCCACCAGTGGTGAGGCGTACGAGCAGTACTTC
CATSGEAYEQYF
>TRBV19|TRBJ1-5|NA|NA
TGTGCCAGTAGTACTCTTTGGGTTAAAGGAAGCATAGGCAATCAGCCCCAGCATTTT
CASSTLWVKGSIGNQPQHF
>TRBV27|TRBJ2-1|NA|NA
TGTGCCAGCAGTTTTACGGGTGGTTTGTACAATGAGCAGTTCTTC
CASSFTGGLYNEQFF
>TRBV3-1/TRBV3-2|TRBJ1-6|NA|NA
TGTGCCAGCAGCCAAGAAGCGGGTCTGGGGTCACCCCTCCACTTT
CASSQEAGLGSPLHF
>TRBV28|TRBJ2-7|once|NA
TGTGCCAGCAGTTGGCAGAGCTTCTTCGCCGAGCAGTACTTC
CASSWQSFFAEQYF
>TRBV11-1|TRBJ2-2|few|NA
TGTGCCAGCAGCTTAGACAGAGTCACCGGGGAGCTGTTTTTT
CASSLDRVTGELFF
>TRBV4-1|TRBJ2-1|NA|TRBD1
TGCGCCAGCAGCCAAGCGGACAGGAGGCAGTTCTTC
CASSQADRRQFF
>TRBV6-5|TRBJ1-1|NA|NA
TGTGCCAGCAGTTACTCACAGGTTACTGAAGCTTTCTTT
CASSYSQVTEAFF
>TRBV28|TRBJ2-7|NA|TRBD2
TGTGCCAGCACCCTAGCGGGAGGCTACGAGCAGTACTTC
CASTLAGGYEQYF
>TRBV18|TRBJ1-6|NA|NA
TGTGCCAGCTCACCACCGAGCCAACCCCAAAATTCACCCCTCCACTTT
CASSPPSQPQNSPLHF
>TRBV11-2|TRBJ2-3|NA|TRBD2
TGTGCCAGCAGCTTAGAGGGGCTAGCGGGGGCTTCTAGCACAGATACGCAGTATTTT
CASSLEGLAGASSTDTQYF
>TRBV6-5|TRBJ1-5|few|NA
TGTGCCAGCAGCCCGAGCGCGGATCAGCCCCAGCATTTT
CASSPSADQPQHF
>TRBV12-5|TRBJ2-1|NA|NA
TGTGCTAGTGGAAACTGGCAGGGAAGCGAGCAGTTCTTC
CASGNWQGSEQFF